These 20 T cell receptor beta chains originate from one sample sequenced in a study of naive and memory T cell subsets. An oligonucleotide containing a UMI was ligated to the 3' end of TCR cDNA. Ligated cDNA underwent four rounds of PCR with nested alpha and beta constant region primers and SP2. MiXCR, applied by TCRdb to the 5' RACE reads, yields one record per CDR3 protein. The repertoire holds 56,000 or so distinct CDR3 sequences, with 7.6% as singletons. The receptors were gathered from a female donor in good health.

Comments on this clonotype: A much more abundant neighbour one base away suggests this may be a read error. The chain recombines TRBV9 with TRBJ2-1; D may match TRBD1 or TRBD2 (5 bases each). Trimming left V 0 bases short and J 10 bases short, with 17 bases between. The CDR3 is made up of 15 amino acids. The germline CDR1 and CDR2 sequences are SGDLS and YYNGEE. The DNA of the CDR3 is TGTGCCAGCAGCGTAGACGGGGCCCGAACGTGGGAGCAGTTCTTC. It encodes CASSVDGARTWEQFF.

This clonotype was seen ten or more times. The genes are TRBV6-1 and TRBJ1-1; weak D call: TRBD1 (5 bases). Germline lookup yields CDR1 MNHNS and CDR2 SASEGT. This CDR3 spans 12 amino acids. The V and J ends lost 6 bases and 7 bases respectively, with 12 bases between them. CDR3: CASRTTGVEAFF. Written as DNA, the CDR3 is TGTGCCAGCAGAACGACGGGGGTTGAAGCTTTCTTT.

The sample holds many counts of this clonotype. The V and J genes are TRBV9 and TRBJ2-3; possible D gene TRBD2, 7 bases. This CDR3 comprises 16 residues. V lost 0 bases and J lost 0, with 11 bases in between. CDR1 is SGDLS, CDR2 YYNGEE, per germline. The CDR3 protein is CASSVEGGLSTDTQYF. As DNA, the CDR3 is TGTGCCAGCAGCGTAGAGGGGGGACTAAGCACAGATACGCAGTATTTT. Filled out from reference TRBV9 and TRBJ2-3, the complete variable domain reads DSGVTQTPKHLITATGQRVTLRCSPRSGDLSVYWYQQSLDQGLQFLIQYYNGEERAKGNILERFSAQQFPDLHSELNLSSLELGDSALYFCASSVEGGLSTDTQYFGPGTRLTVL.

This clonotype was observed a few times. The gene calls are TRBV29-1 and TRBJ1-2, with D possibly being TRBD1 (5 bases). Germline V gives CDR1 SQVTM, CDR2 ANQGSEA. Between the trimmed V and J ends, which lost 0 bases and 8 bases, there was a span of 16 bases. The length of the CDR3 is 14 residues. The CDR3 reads CSVEDVRGLGGYTF. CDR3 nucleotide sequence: TGCAGCGTTGAAGATGTCCGGGGACTGGGAGGCTACACCTTC.

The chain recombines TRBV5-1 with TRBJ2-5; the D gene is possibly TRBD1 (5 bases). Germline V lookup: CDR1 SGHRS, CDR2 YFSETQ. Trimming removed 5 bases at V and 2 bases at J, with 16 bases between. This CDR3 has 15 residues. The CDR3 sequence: CASSRTRVGQETQYF. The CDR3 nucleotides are TGCGCCAGCAGTCGGACCAGGGTTGGGCAAGAGACCCAGTACTTC.

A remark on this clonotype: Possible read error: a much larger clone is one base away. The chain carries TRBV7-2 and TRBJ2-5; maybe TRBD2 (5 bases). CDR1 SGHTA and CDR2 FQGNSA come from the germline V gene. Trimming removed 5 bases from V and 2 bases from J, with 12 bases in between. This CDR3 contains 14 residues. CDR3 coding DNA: TGTGCCAGCAGCACAAGCGGCTGGCAAGAGACCCAGTACTTC. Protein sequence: CASSTSGWQETQYF.

The CDR3 spells CASSVGPSGGTYNEQFF. The CDR3 region has the DNA TGTGCCAGCAGCGTAGGCCCTAGCGGGGGGACCTACAATGAGCAGTTCTTC. The rearrangement uses TRBV9 and TRBJ2-1; the match to TRBD2 covers 11 bases. The CDR3 loop spans 17 amino acids. Germline trimming cut 0 bases from V and 2 bases from J; bases unmatched to any gene: 4. Germline CDR1 is SGDLS and CDR2 is YYNGEE.

CDR3 sequence reads: CASIPRQGVYGYTF. The CDR3 region has the DNA TGTGCCAGCATCCCAAGACAGGGGGTGTATGGCTACACCTTC. V is TRBV6-1 and J is TRBJ1-2, with 9 bases that match TRBD1. V was clipped by 7 bases and J by 5 bases; unmatched bases: 8. The CDR3 extends over 14 amino acids. Per germline, CDR1 MNHNS and CDR2 SASEGT.

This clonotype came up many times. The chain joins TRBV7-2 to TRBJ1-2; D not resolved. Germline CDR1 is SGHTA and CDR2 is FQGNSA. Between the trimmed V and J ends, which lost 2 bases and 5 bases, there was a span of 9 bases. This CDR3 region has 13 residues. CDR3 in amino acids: CASSLSEFYGYTF. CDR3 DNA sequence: TGTGCCAGCAGCTTATCCGAGTTTTATGGCTACACCTTC.

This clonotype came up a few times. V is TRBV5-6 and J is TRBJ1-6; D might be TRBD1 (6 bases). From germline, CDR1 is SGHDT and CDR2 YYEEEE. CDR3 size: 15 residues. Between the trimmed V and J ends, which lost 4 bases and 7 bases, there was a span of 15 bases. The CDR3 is CASSETQTGNSPLHF. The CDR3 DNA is TGTGCCAGCAGCGAAACCCAAACAGGGAATTCACCCCTCCACTTT.

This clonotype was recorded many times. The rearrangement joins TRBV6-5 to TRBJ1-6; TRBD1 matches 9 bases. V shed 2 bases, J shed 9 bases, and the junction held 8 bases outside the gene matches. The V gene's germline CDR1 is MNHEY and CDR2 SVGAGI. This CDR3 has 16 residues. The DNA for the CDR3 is TGTGCCAGCAGTTACCGGGGACAGGGAGAGAGTTCACCCCTCCACTTT. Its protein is CASSYRGQGESSPLHF.

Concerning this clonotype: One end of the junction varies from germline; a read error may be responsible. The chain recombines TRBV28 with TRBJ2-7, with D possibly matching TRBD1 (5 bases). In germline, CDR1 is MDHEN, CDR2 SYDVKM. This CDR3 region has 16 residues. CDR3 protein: CANSFQRGPGLYEQYF. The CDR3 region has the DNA TGTGCCAACAGTTTTCAAAGGGGCCCCGGGCTCTACGAGCAGTACTTC.

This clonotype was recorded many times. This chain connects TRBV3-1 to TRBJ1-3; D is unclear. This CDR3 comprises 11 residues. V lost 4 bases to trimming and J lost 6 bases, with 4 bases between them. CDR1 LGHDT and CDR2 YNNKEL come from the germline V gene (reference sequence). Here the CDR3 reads CASSLKNTIYF. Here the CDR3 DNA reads TGTGCCAGCAGCCTAAAAAACACCATATATTTT.

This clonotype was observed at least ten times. CDR3 sequence (DNA): TGTGCCAGCAGCCGCTCGTTCGGGCTGTTTTTT. As protein: CASSRSFGLFF. The chain carries TRBV3-1 and TRBJ2-2; D gene uncertain. Germline values: CDR1 LGHDT, CDR2 YNNKEL (reference sequence). CDR3 size: 11 residues. Trimming left V 4 bases short and J 13 bases short, with 10 bases between.

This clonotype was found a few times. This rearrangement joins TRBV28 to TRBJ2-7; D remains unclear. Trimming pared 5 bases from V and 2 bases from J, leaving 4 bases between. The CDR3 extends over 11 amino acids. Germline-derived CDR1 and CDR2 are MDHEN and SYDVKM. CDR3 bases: TGTGCCAGCAGTGCCCCCTACGAGCAGTACTTC. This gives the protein CASSAPYEQYF. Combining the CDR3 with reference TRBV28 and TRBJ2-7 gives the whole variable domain DVKVTQSSRYLVKRTGEKVFLECVQDMDHENMFWYRQDPGLGLRLIYFSYDVKMKEKGDIPEGYSVSREKKERFSLILESASTNQTSMYLCASSAPYEQYFGPGTRLTVT.

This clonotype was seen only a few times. This CDR3 is CASSESGTFNEQFF. The CDR3 DNA follows: TGTGCCAGCAGTGAATCCGGGACGTTCAATGAGCAGTTCTTC. The chain uses TRBV25-1 and TRBJ2-1; D may correspond to TRBD1 or TRBD2 (5 bases each). Germline loops: CDR1 MGHDK, CDR2 SYGVNS. This CDR3 has 14 residues. V was clipped by 1 base and J by 6 bases, with 10 bases between them.

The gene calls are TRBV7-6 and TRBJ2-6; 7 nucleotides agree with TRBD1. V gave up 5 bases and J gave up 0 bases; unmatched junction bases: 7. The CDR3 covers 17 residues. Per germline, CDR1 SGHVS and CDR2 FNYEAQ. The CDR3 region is CASSPGTVSSGANVLTF. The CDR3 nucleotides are TGTGCCAGCAGCCCAGGGACAGTGAGCTCTGGGGCCAACGTCCTGACTTTC.

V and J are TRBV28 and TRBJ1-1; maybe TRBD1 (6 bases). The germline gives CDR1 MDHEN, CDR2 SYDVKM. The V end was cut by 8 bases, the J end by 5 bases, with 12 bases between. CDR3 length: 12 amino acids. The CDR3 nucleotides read TGTGCCAGCGGGGTCAGGGGTACTGAAGCTTTCTTT. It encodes CASGVRGTEAFF.

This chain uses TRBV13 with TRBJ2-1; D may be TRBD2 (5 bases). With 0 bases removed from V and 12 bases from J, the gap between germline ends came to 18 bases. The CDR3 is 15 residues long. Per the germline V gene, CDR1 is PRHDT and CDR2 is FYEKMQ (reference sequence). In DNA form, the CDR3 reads TGTGCCAGCAGCTTAGGCGTTCTTCTAGCCTCTCTGCAGTTCTTC. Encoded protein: CASSLGVLLASLQFF.

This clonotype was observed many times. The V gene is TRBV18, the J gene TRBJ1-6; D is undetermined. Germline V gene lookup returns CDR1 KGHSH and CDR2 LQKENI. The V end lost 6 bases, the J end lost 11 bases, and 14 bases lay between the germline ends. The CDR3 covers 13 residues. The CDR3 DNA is TGTGCCAGCTCCCAAATGGATCGGACACCCCTCCACTTT. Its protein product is CASSQMDRTPLHF.